The present T cell receptor (beta chain) was sequenced within a study of tumor-infiltrating lymphocytes in localized non-small cell lung cancer. The ends lost 3 bases at V and 4 bases at J; junction bases unmatched: 2. CDR1 is LNHNV, CDR2 YYDKDF, per germline (reference sequence). The CDR3 sequence is 14 residues long. Assay used: immunoSEQ multiplex PCR; TCRdb lists only in-frame clones, some missing. The sample consists of roughly 12,000 clones, 67% of them appearing once. The sequence was collected from a human donor with non-small cell lung cancer. This chain uses TRBV15 with TRBJ1-5; TRBD1 matches at 8 bases. The material sequenced was uninvolved lung tissue not adjacent to the tumor. The CDR3 spells CATSRGQENQPQHF. CDR3 DNA: TGTGCCACCAGCAGGGGACAGGAGAATCAGCCCCAGCATTTT.